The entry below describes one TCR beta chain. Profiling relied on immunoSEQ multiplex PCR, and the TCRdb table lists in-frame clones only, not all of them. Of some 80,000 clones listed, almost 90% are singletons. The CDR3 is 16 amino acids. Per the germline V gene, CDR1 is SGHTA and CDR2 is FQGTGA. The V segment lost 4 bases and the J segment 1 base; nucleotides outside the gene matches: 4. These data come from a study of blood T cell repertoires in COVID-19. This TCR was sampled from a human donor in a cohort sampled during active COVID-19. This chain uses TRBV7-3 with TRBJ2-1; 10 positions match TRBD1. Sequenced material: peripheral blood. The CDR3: CASSYRDRGSYNEQFF. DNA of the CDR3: TGTGCCAGCAGCTACCGGGACAGGGGATCCTACAATGAGCAGTTCTTC.